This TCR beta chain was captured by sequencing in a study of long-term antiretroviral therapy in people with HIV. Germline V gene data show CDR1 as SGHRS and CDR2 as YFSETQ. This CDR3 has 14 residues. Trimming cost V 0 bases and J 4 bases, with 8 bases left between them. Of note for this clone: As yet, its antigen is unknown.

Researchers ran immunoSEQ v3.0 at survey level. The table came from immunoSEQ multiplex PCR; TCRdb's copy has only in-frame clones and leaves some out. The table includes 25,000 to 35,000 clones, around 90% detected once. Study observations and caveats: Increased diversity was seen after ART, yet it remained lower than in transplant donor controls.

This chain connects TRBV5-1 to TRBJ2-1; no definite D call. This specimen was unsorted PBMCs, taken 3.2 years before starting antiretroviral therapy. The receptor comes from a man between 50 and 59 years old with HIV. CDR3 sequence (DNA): TGCGCCAGCAGCTTGGGGGATCGGTACAATGAGCAGTTCTTC. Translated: CASSLGDRYNEQFF.